This T cell receptor (beta chain) appears in the sequencing data of a study of response to subunit inactivated influenza vaccine. Each CDR3 protein is one row after TCRdb ran MiXCR on the RT-PCR reads. The sample yields fewer than 700,000 distinct CDR3 sequences, 10% to 15% seen once. Notes on the study in general: Authors suggested few new T cells are recruited by each seasonal influenza vaccination.

This clonotype showed up just a few times. Antigen specificity is unknown. The CDR3 is made up of 15 amino acids. The V gene end was trimmed by 2 bases and the J gene end by 7 bases; junction bases not matched to a gene: 8. The source was PBMCs from blood, collected roughly 48 days after vaccination. The J gene is TRBJ2-1, the V gene TRBV12-3 or TRBV12-4, with 7 bases lining up with TRBD2. This TCR derives from a man aged 45-65 years who received an inactivated influenza vaccine. CDR3 amino acids: CASSLQGLLRNEQFF. The CDR3, as DNA: TGTGCCAGCAGTTTACAGGGACTACTCCGAAATGAGCAGTTCTTC.